Here is one T cell receptor beta chain with its context. Its specificity is not known. The data are from a study of T cell repertoires in cytomegalovirus infection. Background on the study: Through public TCR beta signatures, both CMV infection and matching HLA type were indicated.

Each CDR3 protein gets one entry after TCRdb re-called the reads with MiXCR. Of around 310,000 distinct CDR3 sequences in the sample, under 35% were seen once. V lost 3 bases and J lost 1, with 12 bases in between. Germline assignment: CDR1 SGHDN and CDR2 FVKESK. This CDR3 region has 15 residues. The specimen comprised cultured PBMCs, sampled from culture after CMV antigen stimulation. This sequence was found in a human donor in good health (CMV status not recorded). Some clones in this sample may be carry-over from other donors' samples. The V gene is TRBV14, the J gene TRBJ2-5; weak D call: TRBD2 (6 bases). The CDR3 region is CASSHGGSIQETQYF. The CDR3 nucleotides read TGTGCCAGCAGCCACGGGGGAAGTATCCAAGAGACCCAGTACTTC.